This T cell receptor beta chain was sequenced in a study of patients and donors after allogeneic stem cell transplantation. This clonotype was observed a handful of times. The CDR3 runs 13 residues. Trimming took off 4 bases at V and 6 bases at J, with 11 bases between the two ends. CDR1 and CDR2 from the germline V gene are SGHTS and YDEGEE. TCRdb redid the calling of the RT-PCR reads with MiXCR, one entry per CDR3 protein. Here the sample spans 200,000 to 250,000 distinct CDR3 sequences, roughly 15% being singletons. The sequencing sample was made of blood, either unsorted or a sorted T cell fraction (not recorded which). This sequence was found in a human donor who was either an allogeneic HSCT recipient or a stem cell or donor lymphocyte infusion donor (not recorded which). It is not recorded whose cells these are; they may come from a transplant donor. The chain is built from TRBV5-8 and TRBJ1-5; a weak D match, TRBD1 (5 bases). CDR3 protein: CASSLQTGQPQHF. The CDR3 DNA is TGTGCCAGCAGCCTACAAACAGGTCAGCCCCAGCATTTT. Drawing the rest from reference TRBV5-8 and TRBJ1-5, the complete variable domain is EAGVTQSPTHLIKTRGQQATLRCSPISGHTSVYWYQQALGLGLQFLLWYDEGEERNRGNFPPRFSGRQFPNYSSELNVNALELEDSALYLCASSLQTGQPQHFGDGTRLSIL.